Presented here are 2 T cell receptor beta chains from one specimen sequenced in a study of T cell repertoires and leukemia-associated antigens. TCRdb reprocessed the 5' RACE reads with MiXCR, giving one entry per CDR3 protein. The sample includes around 12,000 distinct CDR3 sequences, 42% of them seen just once. These receptors lack a known antigen. The specimen sequenced was CD3+ T cells sorted from blood and cultured. These receptors all stem from a female donor in good health.

The chain has TRBV12-3 or TRBV12-4 and TRBJ2-1; a possible D gene is TRBD1 (5 bases). The CDR3 loop spans 15 amino acids. V lost 5 bases and J lost 6, with 17 bases in between. The CDR3 bases are TGTGCCAGCAGTCCCCGCTGGGGCCCAGGCAATGAGCAGTTCTTC. Amino acid sequence: CASSPRWGPGNEQFF.

V gene TRBV11-2 combines with J gene TRBJ2-1; 8 bases are shared with TRBD1. V was clipped by 4 bases and J by 9 bases; unmatched bases: 20. This CDR3 region has 18 residues. The germline V gene has CDR1 SGHAT and CDR2 FQNNGV. As DNA, the CDR3 is TGTGCCAGCAGCTCGCCGCCCCCCGGGACAGGTCCTTGGGGTGAGCAGTTCTTC. It codes for CASSSPPPGTGPWGEQFF.